This TCR beta chain comes out of a study of T-cell memory formation after mild COVID-19. Background on the study: The TCR clusters were mostly specific to one donor.

CDR1 is SGHTA and CDR2 is FQGTGA in the germline V gene. The CDR3 has 15 residues. Notes on the study in general: The finding that pre-infection memory included some responding clones suggested that cross-reactive memory joined. Mostly located in CM and EM were contracting CD4+ clones, with contracting CD8+ clones located in EMRA.

As concerns this clonotype: Its antigen remains unidentified. At one boundary the junction diverges from the germline segment, which might be a read error.

Researchers used 5'RACE with constant-segment primers to make TCR alpha and TCR beta cDNA libraries that carry sample barcodes and UMIs. One entry per CDR3 protein results from TCRdb running MiXCR on the 5' RACE reads. The sample records hundreds of thousands of distinct CDR3 sequences, about 23% being singletons. Sequencing input: PBMCs or a T cell subset sorted from them (not recorded which). The chain couples TRBV7-3 to TRBJ2-1, with 7 nucleotides matching TRBD1. This TCR was sampled from an adult woman who had mild COVID-19 (a few samples of this study predate the infection). Cell type and time point are not known. CDR3 in DNA: TGTGCCATCAGCCCGTCCCCGGGACAGAACAATGAGCAGTTCTTC. As protein: CAISPSPGQNNEQFF.